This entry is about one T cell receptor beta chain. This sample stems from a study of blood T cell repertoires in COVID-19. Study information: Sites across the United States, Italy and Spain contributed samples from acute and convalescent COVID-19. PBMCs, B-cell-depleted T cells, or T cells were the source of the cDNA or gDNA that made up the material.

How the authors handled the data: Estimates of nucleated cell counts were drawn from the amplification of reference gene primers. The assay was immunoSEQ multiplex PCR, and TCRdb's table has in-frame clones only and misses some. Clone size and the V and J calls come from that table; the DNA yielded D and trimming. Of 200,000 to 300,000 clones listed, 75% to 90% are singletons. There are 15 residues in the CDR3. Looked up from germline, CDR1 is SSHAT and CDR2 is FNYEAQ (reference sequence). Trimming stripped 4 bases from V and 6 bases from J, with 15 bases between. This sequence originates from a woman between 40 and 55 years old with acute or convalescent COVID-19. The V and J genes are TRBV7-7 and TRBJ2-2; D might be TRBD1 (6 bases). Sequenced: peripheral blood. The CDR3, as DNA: TGTGCCAGCAGCTCCTCAGTGACAGGTCCCGGGGAGCTGTTTTTT. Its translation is CASSSSVTGPGELFF.